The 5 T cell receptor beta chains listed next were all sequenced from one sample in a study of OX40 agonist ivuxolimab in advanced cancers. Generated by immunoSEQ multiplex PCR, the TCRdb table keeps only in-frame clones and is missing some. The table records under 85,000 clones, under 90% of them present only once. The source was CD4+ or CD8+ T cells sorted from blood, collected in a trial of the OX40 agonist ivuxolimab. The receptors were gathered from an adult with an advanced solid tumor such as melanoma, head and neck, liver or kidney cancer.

The CDR3 spells CASSLGGFYQPQHF. The CDR3 nucleotides read TGCGCCAGCAGCTTGGGGGGGTTTTATCAGCCCCAGCATTTT. The gene calls are TRBV5-1 and TRBJ1-5, with D possibly being TRBD1 (5 bases). The CDR3 is made up of 14 amino acids. Trimming removed 0 bases at V and 5 bases at J, with 9 bases between. Looked up from germline, CDR1 is SGHRS and CDR2 is YFSETQ.

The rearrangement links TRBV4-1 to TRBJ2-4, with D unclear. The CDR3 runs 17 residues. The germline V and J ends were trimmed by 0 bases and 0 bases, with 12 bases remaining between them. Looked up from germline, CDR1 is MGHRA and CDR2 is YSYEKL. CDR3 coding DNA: TGCGCCAGCAGCCAAGATCCAAGCCCGGGAGCCAAAAACATTCAGTACTTC. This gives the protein CASSQDPSPGAKNIQYF.

Here the CDR3 DNA reads TGTGCCAGCCGACCTCCCCGGACAGGGGGGCGAGGGAACACTGAAGCTTTCTTT. Its translation is CASRPPRTGGRGNTEAFF. The V gene is TRBV5-6, the J gene TRBJ1-1, with 10 positions matching TRBD1. The CDR3 loop spans 18 amino acids. J lost 1 base, V lost 7 bases, and 16 bases had no gene match. CDR1 is SGHDT, CDR2 YYEEEE, per germline.

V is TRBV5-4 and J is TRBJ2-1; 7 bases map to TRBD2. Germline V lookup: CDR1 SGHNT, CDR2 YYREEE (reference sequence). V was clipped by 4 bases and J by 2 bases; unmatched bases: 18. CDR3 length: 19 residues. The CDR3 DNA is TGTGCCAGCAGCCCCCAGCTTAAGTATTCGCTAGCGGCCTACAATGAGCAGTTCTTC. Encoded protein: CASSPQLKYSLAAYNEQFF. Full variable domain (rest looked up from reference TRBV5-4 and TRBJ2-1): ETGVTQSPTHLIKTRGQQVTLRCSSQSGHNTVSWYQQALGQGPQFIFQYYREEENGRGNFPPRFSGLQFPNYSSELNVNALELDDSALYLCASSPQLKYSLAAYNEQFFGPGTRLTVL.

CDR3 nucleotide sequence: TGTGCCAGCAGCCCGCGGGGGCCCTACGAGCAGTACTTC. This codes for CASSPRGPYEQYF. V and J are TRBV7-9 and TRBJ2-7, with TRBD2 as a possible D gene (7 bases). Germline lookup yields CDR1 SEHNR and CDR2 FQNEAQ (reference sequence). The CDR3 has 13 amino acids. The V end lost 5 bases, the J end lost 2 bases, and 10 bases lay between the germline ends.